The 23 T cell receptor beta chains below were found in one sample sequenced in a study of PD-L1 blockade in urothelial cancer. The data were produced by immunoSEQ multiplex PCR, yet TCRdb's version contains in-frame clones alone and is incomplete. The table includes 98,000 or so clones, around 90% detected once. Time point: pretreatment peripheral blood. Here the sequenced sample was PBMCs, taken around atezolizumab (anti-PD-L1) treatment. The source of these receptors is a man aged 55-75 years with urothelial cancer.

The chain links TRBV6-5 to TRBJ1-4; the D is unclear. This CDR3 region has 15 residues. The ends were cut back, 5 bases at V and 4 bases at J, with 14 bases in the middle. Germline V gives CDR1 MNHEY, CDR2 SVGAGI. CDR3 amino acids: CASSRRREYNEKLFF. CDR3 nucleotides: TGTGCCAGCAGTCGACGGAGAGAATATAATGAAAAACTGTTTTTT.

The rearrangement joins TRBV11-2 to TRBJ1-1; 8 nucleotides agree with TRBD1. Germline values: CDR1 SGHAT, CDR2 FQNNGV. The CDR3 length is 14 residues. V lost 5 bases to trimming and J lost 5 bases; unmatched junction nucleotides: 7. CDR3 sequence reads: CASSPDRGGTEAFF. In nucleotides, the CDR3 is TGTGCCAGCAGCCCTGACAGGGGAGGGACTGAAGCTTTCTTT.

V usage is TRBV29-1 and J usage is TRBJ2-2; TRBD1 is a possible D gene (6 bases). V was clipped by 7 bases and J by 4 bases, with 16 bases between them. The CDR3 contains 14 residues. From germline, CDR1 is SQVTM and CDR2 ANQGSEA. Here the CDR3 DNA reads TGCAGCGGGGGCACAGGGTCGGGCACCGGGGAGCTGTTTTTT. Translating gives CSGGTGSGTGELFF.

The chain joins TRBV2 to TRBJ2-1; no reliable D call. Trimming took 7 bases from V and 5 from J, leaving 6 bases between them. Germline CDR1 is SNHLY and CDR2 is FYNNEI. The length of the CDR3 is 11 residues. CDR3 nucleotide sequence: TGTGCCAGCAACTATGACAATGAGCAGTTCTTC. Protein sequence: CASNYDNEQFF.

CDR3 residues: CASSPGAGWERNEQFF. CDR3 DNA sequence: TGTGCCAGCTCACCAGGGGCGGGATGGGAGCGGAATGAGCAGTTCTTC. This chain connects TRBV18 to TRBJ2-1, with D possibly matching TRBD2 (6 bases). Trimming stripped 2 bases from V and 7 bases from J, with 18 bases between. This CDR3 is built from 16 residues. In germline, CDR1 is KGHSH, CDR2 LQKENI.

V is TRBV4-2 and J is TRBJ1-2, with D possibly TRBD1 on 6 matching bases. V was shortened by 0 bases and J by 5 bases, with 13 bases between the two germline ends. The CDR3 is 15 amino acids. The germline CDR1 and CDR2 sequences are LGHNA and YNFKEQ. The CDR3 nucleotides are TGTGCCAGCAGCCAAGAGGATGGTCAGGGGTATGGCTACACCTTC. Translation: CASSQEDGQGYGYTF.

The V gene is TRBV9, the J gene TRBJ2-1; 9 positions agree with TRBD2. The ends lost 3 bases at V and 8 bases at J; junction bases unmatched: 6. The CDR3 totals 14 residues. In germline, CDR1 is SGDLS, CDR2 YYNGEE. The CDR3 spells CASSASGRIDEQFF. For the CDR3, the DNA is TGTGCCAGCAGCGCCAGCGGGAGGATCGATGAGCAGTTCTTC.

V usage is TRBV25-1 and J usage is TRBJ2-7; D perhaps matches TRBD1 (5 bases). The CDR3 contains 14 residues. Trimming took 6 bases from V and 3 from J, leaving 15 bases between them. Germline lookup yields CDR1 MGHDK and CDR2 SYGVNS. The CDR3 DNA sequence: TGTGCCAGCAGAACCAGGGTTGTAAACTACGAGCAGTACTTC. Amino acid sequence: CASRTRVVNYEQYF.

V gene TRBV5-4 combines with J gene TRBJ2-5, with TRBD1 matching 8 bases. CDR1 is SGHNT and CDR2 is YYREEE in the germline V gene (reference sequence). V dropped 10 bases and J dropped 0; count of bases not matched to a gene: 14. The CDR3 is made up of 16 amino acids. The CDR3 DNA follows: TGTGCCGGAGCGAGGGGGACAGGAAAAAACCAAGAGACCCAGTACTTC. It codes for CAGARGTGKNQETQYF.

V gene TRBV5-5 combines with J gene TRBJ2-7, with 10 bases aligning to TRBD1. The CDR3 has 17 amino acids. Trimming took 4 bases from V and 3 from J; bases not matched to a gene: 13. Germline CDR1 reads SGHKS; CDR2 reads YYEKEE (reference sequence). This CDR3 reads CASSHIRPGQGNYEQYF. CDR3 coding DNA: TGTGCCAGCAGCCACATTCGCCCGGGACAGGGGAACTACGAGCAGTACTTC.

The CDR3 nucleotides read TGTGCCAGCAGCTCGACCCGGGACTTCGGTGAGCAGTTCTTC. The encoded protein is CASSSTRDFGEQFF. This rearrangement joins TRBV7-3 to TRBJ2-1, with D perhaps TRBD2 (6 bases). V was pared by 4 bases and J by 9 bases, with 16 bases between. Germline CDR1 SGHTA, CDR2 FQGTGA. CDR3 length: 14 amino acids. The whole variable domain, filled in from reference TRBV7-3 and TRBJ2-1, reads GAGVSQTPSNKVTEKGKYVELRCDPISGHTALYWYRQSLGQGPEFLIYFQGTGAADDSGLPNDRFFAVRPEGSVSTLKIQRTERGDSAVYLCASSSTRDFGEQFFGPGTRLTVL.

This sequence joins TRBV11-3 and TRBJ2-1; TRBD2 matches at 7 bases. V lost 1 base to trimming and J lost 5 bases; unmatched junction nucleotides: 5. There are 15 residues in the CDR3. Germline loops: CDR1 SGHNT, CDR2 YENEEA. The CDR3 bases are TGTGCCAGCAGCTTAGGTACTAGCGAGAACAATGAGCAGTTCTTC. It is translated as CASSLGTSENNEQFF.

The rearrangement uses TRBV6-4 and TRBJ2-3; weak D call: TRBD1 (6 bases). Germline CDR1 is MRHNA and CDR2 is SNTAGT. This CDR3 has 15 residues. The ends were cut back, 7 bases at V and 2 bases at J, with 16 bases in the middle. The CDR3 DNA follows: TGTGCCAGCAATGGACAGTTAGACCCCACAGATACGCAGTATTTT. Translated, it gives CASNGQLDPTDTQYF.

The chain employs TRBV6-5 and TRBJ2-1; 12 positions agree with TRBD2. This CDR3 region has 15 residues. Germline V gives CDR1 MNHEY, CDR2 SVGAGI. The junction had 5 bases not matched to a gene; V was cut back by 6 bases and J by 5 bases. CDR3 loop: CASRRTSGADNEQFF. CDR3 sequence (DNA): TGTGCCAGCAGACGGACTAGCGGGGCCGACAATGAGCAGTTCTTC.

This chain joins TRBV9 and TRBJ1-2, with D tentatively TRBD1 (6 bases). V dropped 0 bases and J dropped 3 bases, with 9 bases sitting between them. Germline V gene sequence: CDR1 SGDLS, CDR2 YYNGEE. The CDR3 has 14 amino acids. CDR3 bases: TGTGCCAGCAGCGTAGCACAGGGAGACTATGGCTACACCTTC. This codes for CASSVAQGDYGYTF.

The chain joins TRBV5-1 to TRBJ2-5; D is perhaps TRBD2 (6 bases). Germline V lookup: CDR1 SGHRS, CDR2 YFSETQ. Trimming took 1 base from V and 4 from J, leaving 11 bases between them. This CDR3 has 14 amino acids. The CDR3 here is CASSLTGEGETQYF. The CDR3 DNA is TGCGCCAGCAGCTTGACGGGAGAGGGAGAGACCCAGTACTTC.

The chain joins TRBV11-2 to TRBJ2-1, with 9 bases fitting TRBD2. Trimming at V came to 4 bases and at J to 2 bases, leaving 3 bases not matched to a gene. This CDR3 is built from 15 residues. Per the germline V gene, CDR1 is SGHAT and CDR2 is FQNNGV. DNA of the CDR3: TGTGCCAGCAGCTCCGTAGCGGGGGCCTACAATGAGCAGTTCTTC. This gives the protein CASSSVAGAYNEQFF. Drawing the rest from reference TRBV11-2 and TRBJ2-1, the complete variable domain is EAGVAQSPRYKIIEKRQSVAFWCNPISGHATLYWYQQILGQGPKLLIQFQNNGVVDDSQLPKDRFSAERLKGVDSTLKIQPAKLEDSAVYLCASSSVAGAYNEQFFGPGTRLTVL.

The rearrangement joins TRBV11-3 to TRBJ2-6; 9 nucleotides agree with TRBD1. The germline V gene encodes CDR1 SGHNT and CDR2 YENEEA. The CDR3 is 17 residues long. Trimming took 2 bases from V and 0 from J; bases not matched to a gene: 2. The CDR3 protein is CASSLTGGSSGANVLTF. CDR3 coding DNA: TGTGCCAGCAGCTTAACAGGGGGCAGCTCTGGGGCCAACGTCCTGACTTTC.

The chain carries TRBV11-3 and TRBJ2-3; D is uncertain. Germline CDR1 and CDR2: SGHNT and YENEEA. The CDR3 is 13 amino acids. V gave up 5 bases and J gave up 0 bases, with 6 bases separating them. CDR3 DNA sequence: TGTGCCAGCAGCCCCACTAGCACAGATACGCAGTATTTT. Its protein is CASSPTSTDTQYF. Together with reference TRBV11-3 and TRBJ2-3, the CDR3 gives the full variable domain: EAGVVQSPRYKIIEKKQPVAFWCNPISGHNTLYWYLQNLGQGPELLIRYENEEAVDDSQLPKDRFSAERLKGVDSTLKIQPAELGDSAVYLCASSPTSTDTQYFGPGTRLTVL.

A few counts support this clone. This chain connects TRBV13 to TRBJ2-3; D is unclear. This CDR3 is 14 amino acids long. CDR1 and CDR2 from the germline V gene are PRHDT and FYEKMQ (reference sequence). Trimming shortened V by 7 bases and J by 0 bases, and 11 bases separated the two germline ends. CDR3 nucleotide sequence: TGTGCCAGCAAGCGACCTTCTAGCACAGATACGCAGTATTTT. Translation: CASKRPSSTDTQYF.

The chain carries TRBV20-1 and TRBJ2-7; D ambiguous. The CDR3 runs 11 residues. Germline assignment: CDR1 DFQATT and CDR2 SNEGSKA (reference sequence). V lost 6 bases, J lost 3 bases, and 9 bases lay in between. The CDR3 spells CSAPKSYEQYF. The CDR3 DNA follows: TGCAGTGCCCCAAAGAGCTACGAGCAGTACTTC.

This chain uses TRBV9 with TRBJ2-2; D possibly corresponds to TRBD2 (6 bases). Germline V gene sequence: CDR1 SGDLS, CDR2 YYNGEE. V was cut by 4 bases and J by 4 bases, with 17 bases left in between. The CDR3 spans 16 residues. CDR3 protein: CASSPQGGLGTGELFF. The DNA of the CDR3 is TGTGCCAGCAGCCCCCAGGGAGGCTTGGGCACCGGGGAGCTGTTTTTT.

The chain recombines TRBV5-4 with TRBJ1-6, with D perhaps TRBD1 (6 bases). CDR1 is SGHNT, CDR2 YYREEE, per germline (reference sequence). Deletions cut 4 bases from V and 0 bases from J, with 11 bases between. The CDR3 runs 16 residues. CDR3 protein: CASSGDRSSYNSPLHF. The CDR3 bases are TGTGCCAGCAGCGGAGACAGGAGCTCCTATAATTCACCCCTCCACTTT.